This is a list of T cell receptor beta chains from one sample in a study of OX40 agonist ivuxolimab in advanced cancers. Sequenced by immunoSEQ multiplex PCR; TCRdb stores in-frame clones only, minus some. The table has 70,000 to 85,000 clones, roughly 87% seen once; the top ten hold approximately 1.3%. The material was CD4+ or CD8+ T cells sorted from blood, obtained in a trial of the OX40 agonist ivuxolimab. These receptors were taken from an adult with an advanced solid tumor such as melanoma, head and neck, liver or kidney cancer. Both conserved end residues are part of each CDR3. D genes are given only for firm matches. Clone size is not always given. Where it is, it says once, few, many or a class for expanded clones.

>TRBV19|.|.|TRBJ2-7
TGTGCCAGTAGTATCGGTGGCACCTCCTACGAGCAGTACTTC
CASSIGGTSYEQYF
>TRBV5-5|.|once|TRBJ2-2
TGTGCCAGCAACCCGAGCCTGGGGTGGGGCGGGGAGCTGTTTTTT
CASNPSLGWGGELFF
>TRBV4-1|.|.|TRBJ1-5
TGCGCCAGCAGCCAATCGGGTCAGTTCAATCAGCCCCAGCATTTT
CASSQSGQFNQPQHF
>TRBV10-1|.|few|TRBJ2-7
TGCGCCAGCAGAGCCTCTACAGGGCCCTACGAGCAGTACTTC
CASRASTGPYEQYF
>TRBV29-1|.|.|TRBJ2-7
TGCAGCGTTGAATCTAGGGGGTCCTCCTACGAGCAGTACTTC
CSVESRGSSYEQYF
>TRBV5-1|.|once|TRBJ2-5
TGCGCCAGCAGCTTAAGGCAGGTCGGGGAGACCCAGTACTTC
CASSLRQVGETQYF
>TRBV6-4|TRBD1|once|TRBJ1-2
TGTGCCAGCAAACCCACAGGGGATTACTATGGCTACACCTTC
CASKPTGDYYGYTF
>TRBV7-9|.|.|TRBJ2-2
TGTGCCAGCAGCCCAGCACGGCACACCGGGGAGCTGTTTTTT
CASSPARHTGELFF
>TRBV7-3|.|.|TRBJ2-2
TGTGCCAGCAGCTTAGGACTATCCGGGGAGCTGTTTTTT
CASSLGLSGELFF
>TRBV11-2|TRBD1|.|TRBJ2-1
TGTGCCAGCAGCTTACAGCGGACAGGGGGGAATGAGCAGTTCTTC
CASSLQRTGGNEQFF
>TRBV19|.|.|TRBJ1-1
TGTGCCAGTCGGCGGGAGAACACTGAAGCTTTCTTT
CASRRENTEAFF
>TRBV6-5|.|.|TRBJ2-3
TGTGCCAGCAGTTACAGGAGGGTCGGGGGCACAGATACGCAGTATTTT
CASSYRRVGGTDTQYF
>TRBV5-6|.|.|TRBJ2-1
TGTGCCAGCAGCTTGGCTGGGACATTAACGGACAATGAGCAGTTCTTC
CASSLAGTLTDNEQFF
>TRBV18|.|.|TRBJ1-1
TGTGCCAGCTCACCGAGTTCGCAGACATTGAACACTGAAGCTTTCTTT
CASSPSSQTLNTEAFF
>TRBV6-6|TRBD1|.|TRBJ2-5
TGTGCCAGCAGCGGGGACAGGGAAGAGACCCAGTACTTC
CASSGDREETQYF
>TRBV4-1|.|.|TRBJ1-4
TGCGCCAGCAGCCAAGAAAGGGGCGCGACTAATGAAAAACTGTTTTTT
CASSQERGATNEKLFF
>TRBV11-2|.|.|TRBJ2-1
TGTGCCAGCAGCTTAGATTTCATTACCGGTGAGCAGTTCTTC
CASSLDFITGEQFF